Listed below are T cell receptor beta chains from one sample, sequenced in a study of blood T cell repertoires in COVID-19. Here immunoSEQ multiplex PCR was the method, and the copy in TCRdb shows in-frame clones only, minus some. Of 150,000 or so clones detected, around 80% appear once; the ten largest clones hold approximately 5.3%. The sample was PBMCs or T cells enriched from blood (not recorded which). These receptors all stem from a man between 65 and 85 years old who had been exposed to COVID-19. CDR3s include the opening cysteine and the closing phenylalanine or tryptophan. The D gene is left open where the match is weak. Clone size, where shown, is once, few, many, or a class for clones that have expanded.

j_gene	v_gene	abundance	d_gene	CDR3nt	CDR3aa
TRBJ1-1	TRBV5-5	.	.	TGTGCCAGCAGCTTTGCACCTAGAGGCACTGAAGCTTTCTTT	CASSFAPRGTEAFF
TRBJ2-3	TRBV6-2/TRBV6-3	.	.	TGTGCCAGCATCCCGGGACACCCGGTATATCGAGGGGGCACAGATACGCAGTATTTT	CASIPGHPVYRGGTDTQYF
TRBJ1-6	TRBV10-3	.	.	TGTGCCATCAGGGGCGATTCAAATTCACCCCTCCACTTT	CAIRGDSNSPLHF
TRBJ1-5	TRBV25-1	.	TRBD1	TGTGCCAGCAGTCGCCCCCGGGACAGAGCCAATCAGCCCCAGCATTTT	CASSRPRDRANQPQHF
TRBJ1-6	TRBV27	.	TRBD1	TGTGCCAGCAGTTTAAGAGGACCGACAGGGCAGAGGAGTTCACCCCTCCACTTT	CASSLRGPTGQRSSPLHF
TRBJ2-5	TRBV7-9	.	.	TGTGCCAGCAGCCCTGAGAGAGGTCCGCAGTACTTC	CASSPERGPQYF
TRBJ2-5	TRBV9	.	.	TGTGCCAGCAGCCCTACATCAGGGTATGGGGAGACCCAGTACTTC	CASSPTSGYGETQYF
TRBJ1-2	TRBV29-1	.	.	TGCAGCGTTGATCGGGCAGGGATTTATGGCTACACCTTC	CSVDRAGIYGYTF
TRBJ1-5	TRBV6-5	.	.	TGTGCCAGCAATGTTGGTCTTGGGGGGGGACAGCCCCAGCATTTT	CASNVGLGGGQPQHF
TRBJ2-7	TRBV27	.	TRBD1	TGTGCCAGCAGTCAGGGGGCAGGGGGCTACGAGCAGTACTTC	CASSQGAGGYEQYF
TRBJ2-7	TRBV18	.	TRBD1	TGTGCCAGCTCAAAACAGGGGGCGAAGGTGGGCTACGAGCAGTACTTC	CASSKQGAKVGYEQYF
TRBJ2-7	TRBV6-2/TRBV6-3	few	TRBD1	TGTGCCAGCAGTCGGACAGGGAAGGCCGAGCAGTACTTC	CASSRTGKAEQYF
TRBJ1-5	TRBV19	once	.	TGTGCCAGTAGTAGAAACTACAATCAGCCCCAGCATTTT	CASSRNYNQPQHF
TRBJ1-2	TRBV19	.	TRBD1	TGTGCCAGTAGTAGACAGGGTCGGGATCTCTATGGCTACACCTTC	CASSRQGRDLYGYTF
TRBJ1-2	TRBV3-1/TRBV3-2	.	.	TGTGCCAGCAGCCCGGAGACCCTCGGAGGCTACACCTTC	CASSPETLGGYTF
TRBJ2-3	TRBV6-1	.	TRBD2	TGTGCCAGCAGTGAGACTAGCGGGGGGCCAGATACGCAGTATTTT	CASSETSGGPDTQYF
TRBJ1-6	TRBV2	.	.	TGTGCCAGCAGTGGCGACAGCAATTCACCCCTCCACTTT	CASSGDSNSPLHF
TRBJ2-3	TRBV15	once	TRBD2	TGTGCCACCAGCAGCACCCAGCGGGGGAACACAGATACGCAGTATTTT	CATSSTQRGNTDTQYF
TRBJ1-2	TRBV19	.	TRBD1	TGTGCCAGTAGTCCCGGACAGGTATGGGTCTATGGCTACACCTTC	CASSPGQVWVYGYTF
TRBJ2-5	TRBV18	.	TRBD2	TGTGCCAGCTCACCACCGGGAGGGCCAGAGACCCAGTACTTC	CASSPPGGPETQYF
TRBJ2-1	TRBV2	.	.	TGTGCCAGCAGTGAATCTCTAGTGAGCTCCTACAATGAGCAGTTCTTC	CASSESLVSSYNEQFF
TRBJ2-3	TRBV19	.	.	TGTGCCAGTAGGGAAAGGCGGGGAGACACAGATACGCAGTATTTT	CASRERRGDTDTQYF
TRBJ2-1	TRBV5-3	few	.	TGTGCCAGAAGCCCACCCACCGACAGGCACAATGAGCAGTTCTTC	CARSPPTDRHNEQFF
TRBJ2-3	TRBV5-1	.	.	TGCGCCAGCAGCTTGTCTGGCCGAAGCACAGATACGCAGTATTTT	CASSLSGRSTDTQYF
TRBJ2-5	TRBV29-1	.	.	TGCAGCGTTGTGCCAGGAGGTACTGCGGAGACCCAGTACTTC	CSVVPGGTAETQYF
TRBJ2-5	TRBV18	.	.	TGTGCCAGCTCATCTCTGGGGGGAGAGACCCAGTACTTC	CASSSLGGETQYF
TRBJ2-2	TRBV20-1	.	TRBD2	TGCAGTGCTAGTTTGCGCGGGAGGGCTGGCACCGGGGAGCTGTTTTTT	CSASLRGRAGTGELFF
TRBJ1-1	TRBV9	.	TRBD1	TGTGCCAGCAGCGTAGAGGCAGGGGGTGGGGAAGCTTTCTTT	CASSVEAGGGEAFF
TRBJ2-5	TRBV5-1	.	TRBD1	TGCGCCAGCAGCCCCCGACCGGGACAGGGGGAACAAGAGACCCAGTACTTC	CASSPRPGQGEQETQYF
TRBJ1-1	TRBV3-1/TRBV3-2	once	.	TGTGCCAGCAGCCCCCAACAGGGAGAAGCAGAAGCTTTCTTT	CASSPQQGEAEAFF
TRBJ2-5	TRBV5-4	.	.	TGTGCCAGTCTGCGTTGGGGGGTGGGAGAGACCCAGTACTTC	CASLRWGVGETQYF
TRBJ2-1	TRBV6-2/TRBV6-3	.	.	TGTGCCAGCAGTTACGGCGGGACCCAAGACAATGAGCAGTTCTTC	CASSYGGTQDNEQFF
TRBJ1-1	TRBV19	.	.	TGTGCCAGTAGTACAGGGCGCGCTGAAGCTTTCTTT	CASSTGRAEAFF
TRBJ2-4	TRBV3-1/TRBV3-2	.	TRBD2	TGTGCCAGCAGCCAGGGACTAGCCGCCTTCCCCTTCGTTCAGTACTTC	CASSQGLAAFPFVQYF
TRBJ2-7	TRBV27	few	TRBD1	TGTGCCAGCAGTCCACAGGGACAGGGGAGAGAGCAGTACTTC	CASSPQGQGREQYF
TRBJ1-3	TRBV7-4	few	.	TGTGCCAGCAGCCCCCGGGGGGCTGGAAACACCATATATTTT	CASSPRGAGNTIYF
TRBJ1-5	TRBV7-9	.	.	TGTGCCAGCAGCCTTGGGACACCCATTCCCCAGCATTTT	CASSLGTPIPQHF
TRBJ2-1	TRBV6-1	once	TRBD2	TGTGCCAGCAGTGCTAGAATATCTAGCGGGGGGTCTCCATACAATGAGCAGTTCTTC	CASSARISSGGSPYNEQFF
TRBJ1-4	TRBV6-5	.	TRBD1	TGTGCCAGCAGGCGGGACAGTAATGAAAAACTGTTTTTT	CASRRDSNEKLFF